This TCR beta chain was found in a study of blood T cell repertoires in COVID-19. V was clipped by 5 bases and J by 6 bases, with 17 bases between them. Germline values: CDR1 SGHRS, CDR2 YFSETQ. The CDR3 extends over 14 amino acids. Method: immunoSEQ multiplex PCR; TCRdb's copy keeps in-frame clones and lacks some. The table lists a few hundred thousand clones, around four fifths of them singletons. Sequencing was carried out using peripheral blood. This receptor was identified in a woman in her fifties or sixties who had recovered from COVID-19. This chain links TRBV5-1 with TRBJ2-5; D is uncertain. The CDR3 sequence is CASRERTLEKTQYF. DNA for the CDR3: TGCGCCAGCAGGGAGCGCACCCTCGAGAAGACCCAGTACTTC.